Described below is a single T cell receptor beta chain sequence and its context. The table lists this clonotype with many counts. The antigen it recognizes is unknown. No per-base quality is available; no much larger clone lies one base away. The CDR3 runs 16 amino acids, cysteine and phenylalanine included. Only CDR3 DNA remains: 48 bases, in frame from the first base. CDR1 and CDR2 are drawn from the germline V gene: SQVTM, ANQGSEA. The germline ends are 21 bases apart after V is trimmed by 6 bases and J by 1 base. Preparation of the library involved RACE. The listed sequencing device is NextSeq 500. Library preparation attached unique molecular identifiers to individual cDNA molecules for quantitative, reproducible TCR counting. Both TCR alpha and TCR beta chains were sequenced from each blood RNA sample. The published analysis was carried out like this. Samples had a median of roughly 100,000 TCRs, with a range from 23,224 to 690,600. The Decombinator software suite was used to annotate V, J and CDR3 in the TCR reads. For the PS versus PT1 abundance plots, all samples were subsampled to the same number of TCRs (28,000). Expanded TCRs were defined as absent before sensitization and observed at least eight times at the 2-week time point. TCRdb handled the public reads itself, with Q25 trimming in fastp and clone calling in MiXCR, and kept productive beta chains. Entries are consolidated by CDR3 protein sequence, retaining the most common genes and DNA. TCRdb, rather than the study authors, made the V and J calls. Across this sample there are 40,000 to 60,000 distinct CDR3 sequences, with less than 9.5% seen only once. Together, the top ten hold roughly 4.1% of the sample.

The data derive from a study of human T cells and chemical hapten exposure listed by TCRdb under 2021. Concerning the study at large: For sensitization, 2% DPC in acetone was applied to a roughly 2 cm by roughly 2 cm area of upper inner arm skin. Throughout the study period of 20 to 25 weeks, patients also received therapeutic DPC doses to the scalp every week. Patch testing on the upper back used Finn chambers containing 0.01% DPC, with scoring done after 6 days according to International Contact Dermatitis Research Group standards. Most of the patients in the cohort were female, and the cohort covered alopecia areata with under or over 50% scalp involvement, alopecia totalis and alopecia universalis. Libraries were pooled for sequencing, and variation in per-sample TCR yields was attributed mainly to small differences in library volumes within the pool. In alopecia patients, the study followed how the peripheral blood TCR repertoire changed in vivo over primary and secondary sensitization to diphenylcyclopropenone (DPC), a hapten. Patient blood was sampled pre-sensitization (week 0) and at 2, 6 and about 24 weeks after DPC sensitization. Blood for TCR sequencing was provided by twenty-nine alopecia patients at one to four time points (pre-sensitization, 2, 6 and 24 weeks). What the authors observed across the whole study: All patients had alopecia, a presumed autoimmune disease, so their immune response might differ from that of healthy individuals. Significantly more large CDR3 similarity clusters were formed by expanded TCRs than by pre-sensitization or healthy control sets, consistent with antigen-driven responses. A positive correlation was found between the number of PT1 expanded TCRs and patch test score, with significance reached at thresholds 8, 16 and 32 but not 4. After repeated subsampling, the strength of the expansion versus patch-test correlation and the threshold at which it became significant changed. The number of TCRs above 1 in 1000 frequency did not change with DPC sensitization; there was no evidence of global repertoire structure alterations.

This specimen's time point label, per the study, means: patch test 1, 2 weeks after DPC sensitization. The treatment or condition tag for this specimen amounts to: therapeutic diphenylcyclopropenone sensitization with weekly scalp DPC. Blood at each patch-test visit was drawn before the patch test was applied. Patients were considered eligible if aged 18 to 70, diagnosed with alopecia and deemed suitable for DPC therapy, and patients were excluded if pregnant. Total RNA was extracted from unfractionated whole blood collected in Tempus Blood RNA tubes. The V and J genes are TRBV29-1 and TRBJ2-5; matching of 7 bases hints at TRBD1 as the D gene. The source of this sequence is a woman in her forties or fifties with alopecia areata. Some clones in this sample may be carry-over from other donors' samples. The specimen comprised whole blood, sampled in connection with sensitization to the hapten diphenylcyclopropenone (DPC). The CDR3 protein sequence reads: CSVKGGTAIFQETQYF. Here is the DNA: TGCAGCGTGAAAGGGGGGACAGCAATCTTCCAAGAGACCCAGTACTTC.